The 13 T cell receptor beta chains below come from one sample, sequenced in a study of T cells in localized non-small cell lung cancer. Data came from immunoSEQ multiplex PCR; TCRdb stores just in-frame clones and leaves some out. The data contain under 45,000 clones, approximately 80% of them singletons. Material: PBMCs, obtained before any cancer treatment. The source is a man between 40 and 70 years old with stage II lung adenocarcinoma.

This chain connects TRBV2 to TRBJ1-1; D might be TRBD1 (6 bases). The CDR3 is 13 amino acids. V was cut by 8 bases and J by 2 bases, with 12 bases left in between. Germline loops: CDR1 SNHLY, CDR2 FYNNEI. CDR3: CASQGQFNTEAFF. In DNA form, the CDR3 reads TGTGCCAGCCAAGGACAGTTTAACACTGAAGCTTTCTTT.

The CDR3: CASSPRGRDIRNNEQFF. In nucleotides, the CDR3 is TGTGCCAGCAGCCCACGTGGCCGGGACATACGAAACAATGAGCAGTTCTTC. The V call is TRBV7-3, the J call TRBJ2-1; TRBD1 is a possible D gene (6 bases). Germline-derived CDR1 and CDR2 are SGHTA and FQGTGA. The germline V and J ends were trimmed by 5 bases and 5 bases, with 22 bases remaining between them. The CDR3 covers 17 residues.

This chain joins TRBV27 and TRBJ2-1; TRBD1 aligns across 10 bases. The germline V gene encodes CDR1 MNHEY and CDR2 SMNVEV (reference sequence). The V gene end was trimmed by 4 bases and the J gene end by 3 bases; junction bases not matched to a gene: 6. This CDR3 has 16 residues. This chain's CDR3 is CASSSRDRGSYNEQFF. CDR3 DNA sequence: TGTGCCAGCAGTTCCCGGGACAGGGGTAGCTACAATGAGCAGTTCTTC.

The chain is built from TRBV4-3 and TRBJ2-2; D remains ambiguous. V lost 8 bases to trimming and J lost 5 bases, with 6 bases between them. The CDR3 consists of 11 residues. Per the germline V gene, CDR1 is LGHNA and CDR2 is YSLEER. The CDR3 reads CASGDTGELFF. The CDR3 nucleotides read TGCGCCAGCGGGGATACCGGGGAGCTGTTTTTT.

The chain combines TRBV5-1 with TRBJ2-2; D is perhaps TRBD2 (5 bases). The germline V gene encodes CDR1 SGHRS and CDR2 YFSETQ. Trimming took off 6 bases at V and 6 bases at J, with 15 bases between the two ends. CDR3 length equals 14 residues. In nucleotides, the CDR3 is TGCGCCAGCACCTTACTAGGAAACTCCGGGGAGCTGTTTTTT. Translation gives CASTLLGNSGELFF. Looking up the rest from reference TRBV5-1 and TRBJ2-2 gives the full variable domain: KAGVTQTPRYLIKTRGQQVTLSCSPISGHRSVSWYQQTPGQGLQFLFEYFSETQRNKGNFPGRFSGRQFSNSRSEMNVSTLELGDSALYLCASTLLGNSGELFFGEGSRLTVL.

V gene TRBV18 combines with J gene TRBJ1-1; no reliable D call. V was clipped by 6 bases and J by 7 bases, with 15 bases between them. The CDR3 has 13 amino acids. From germline, CDR1 is KGHSH and CDR2 LQKENI. CDR3 coding DNA: TGTGCCAGCTCGGACGGAAACACTCTTGAAGCTTTCTTT. Its protein product is CASSDGNTLEAFF.

The chain joins TRBV2 to TRBJ1-1; D unresolved. V shed 4 bases and J shed 4 bases, with 13 bases lying between them. Germline CDR1 is SNHLY and CDR2 is FYNNEI. The CDR3 has 14 amino acids. The DNA of the CDR3 is TGTGCCAGCAGTGTTAATCGATTGGGCACTGAAGCTTTCTTT. Translation gives CASSVNRLGTEAFF.

This chain uses TRBV7-9 with TRBJ2-3; TRBD2 might be the D (6 bases). The CDR3 consists of 13 residues. The germline gives CDR1 SEHNR, CDR2 FQNEAQ (reference sequence). The V end lost 6 bases, the J end lost 4 bases, and 11 bases lay between the germline ends. The CDR3 reads CASRSAGPDTQYF. The CDR3 DNA sequence: TGTGCCAGCAGGAGCGCGGGGCCAGATACGCAGTATTTT.

The chain joins TRBV11-1 to TRBJ2-3; 7 bases match TRBD2. Germline V gene data show CDR1 as SGHAT and CDR2 as FQDESV (reference sequence). This CDR3 is 14 amino acids long. Trimming removed 7 bases from V and 1 base from J; junction bases left unmatched: 5. The CDR3 DNA reads as TGTGCCAGCACAGCCGGACTAGGCACAGATACGCAGTATTTT. It specifies CASTAGLGTDTQYF.

The chain links TRBV4-2 to TRBJ2-5; D is possibly TRBD2 (5 bases). V shed 1 base and J shed 5 bases, with 23 bases lying between them. The CDR3 contains 18 residues. The V gene's germline CDR1 is LGHNA and CDR2 YNFKEQ. The CDR3 loop reads CASSQVYGGQAVRETQYF. The CDR3 nucleotides are TGTGCCAGCAGCCAAGTTTATGGCGGTCAAGCGGTAAGGGAGACCCAGTACTTC.

This rearrangement joins TRBV6-1 to TRBJ2-7; TRBD2 is a possible D gene (5 bases). V gave up 5 bases and J gave up 6 bases, with 17 bases separating them. Germline CDR1 is MNHNS and CDR2 is SASEGT. This CDR3 has 14 residues. The CDR3 DNA sequence: TGTGCCAGCAGTATAGAGCGGAACGGAGGCGAGCAGTACTTC. Translated: CASSIERNGGEQYF.

A word on this clone: This same CDR3 is encoded by further DNA sequences in the sample. The chain joins TRBV6-1 to TRBJ1-5; no clear D gene. Trimming removed 3 bases at V and 2 bases at J, with 11 bases between. Germline V CDR1 and CDR2: MNHNS, SASEGT. The CDR3 sequence is 15 residues long. Here the CDR3 reads CASSDRQGGNQPQHF. The CDR3 nucleotides read TGTGCCAGCAGTGACCGTCAAGGAGGCAATCAGCCCCAGCATTTT.

The V call is TRBV6-5, the J call TRBJ2-1; D is perhaps TRBD2 (5 bases). In germline, CDR1 is MNHEY, CDR2 SVGAGI. This CDR3 spans 15 amino acids. V shed 3 bases and J shed 3 bases, with 12 bases lying between them. The CDR3 loop is CASSYERPRYNEQFF. CDR3 nucleotide sequence: TGTGCCAGCAGTTATGAGCGGCCTCGCTACAATGAGCAGTTCTTC.